This T cell receptor (beta chain) emerged from a study of TIL therapy for anti-PD-1-resistant metastatic lung cancer. Study-wide context: Half of patients were current or former smokers. Study-wide results and caveats: TIL cultures after expansion showed higher clonality and lower diversity than baseline tumor (median around 5.9% vs 31%).

This was the immunoSEQ v3 assay. Clones were sequenced by immunoSEQ multiplex PCR, and TCRdb holds only the in-frame ones, with some missing. This sample yields 45,000 to 60,000 clones, of which about two thirds are seen a single time; 5.6% belongs to the top ten. This clone was seen only once. What it binds is not known. Trimming took 1 base from V and 8 from J; bases not matched to a gene: 6. CDR1 is SGHVS and CDR2 is FQNEAQ in the germline V gene. This CDR3 is 16 amino acids long. This sample's time point: pre-treatment sample, taken before nivolumab and TIL therapy. The tumor samples were excised metastases, mostly pleural nodules or supraclavicular lymph nodes.

Sequenced here: tumor tissue, sampled at baseline. The chain recombines TRBV7-8 with TRBJ2-1; 12 bases are a match to TRBD2. The sequence was obtained from a person between 25 and 80 years old with non-small cell lung cancer. CDR3 nucleotide sequence: TGTGCCAGCAGCTTAGAAGGGACTAGCGGGTGGGATGAGCAGTTCTTC. As protein: CASSLEGTSGWDEQFF.